A single sample is the source of the 4 T cell receptor beta chains below, sequenced in a study of T cells in Graves' hyperthyroidism and ophthalmopathy. TCR beta CDR3 regions were amplified from RNA. The HTBI primer set drove a first-round RT-PCR of the TCR CDR3. Each CDR3 protein is one row after TCRdb ran MiXCR on the multiplex PCR reads. The sample consists of hundreds of thousands of distinct CDR3 sequences, approximately 14% of them appearing once. The specimen sequenced was blood. The receptors shown here come from a woman aged 18 to 35 with Graves' hyperthyroidism.

This clonotype was found many times. The genes are TRBV7-9 and TRBJ1-1, with D perhaps TRBD1 (6 bases). This CDR3 is built from 12 residues. With 5 bases removed from V and 6 bases from J, the gap between germline ends came to 10 bases. CDR1 and CDR2 (germline): SEHNR, FQNEAQ (reference sequence). The DNA of the CDR3 is TGTGCCAGCAGCAAACAGGGAGCTGAAGCTTTCTTT. This codes for CASSKQGAEAFF.

This clonotype appeared many times. This chain uses TRBV3-1 with TRBJ1-6; unclear D gene. The V end lost 3 bases, the J end lost 7 bases, and 7 bases lay between the germline ends. The CDR3 spans 13 residues. Germline CDR1 LGHDT, CDR2 YNNKEL (reference sequence). CDR3 in DNA: TGTGCCAGCAGCCAGGGCTGGAATTCACCCCTCCACTTT. Its translation is CASSQGWNSPLHF.

The chain recombines TRBV2 with TRBJ1-3; no clear D gene. CDR1 is SNHLY and CDR2 is FYNNEI in the germline V gene. The CDR3 has 15 residues. The V end was cut by 7 bases, the J end by 3 bases, with 16 bases between. CDR3 nucleotide sequence: TGTGCCAGCATGTTCGGGTTAATTGGTGGAAACACCATATATTTT. Its protein is CASMFGLIGGNTIYF.

V gene TRBV6-1 combines with J gene TRBJ1-1; D is possibly TRBD1 (5 bases). This CDR3 has 14 amino acids. Trimming pared 4 bases from V and 1 base from J, leaving 10 bases between. The germline V gene has CDR1 MNHNS and CDR2 SASEGT. The CDR3 reads CASSVRAENTEAFF. The DNA for the CDR3 is TGTGCCAGCAGTGTCAGGGCTGAGAACACTGAAGCTTTCTTT.